This T cell receptor (beta chain) was captured in a study of T cells in tumors after PD-1 blockade. Site-matched primary tumor biopsies were taken before and after PD-1 blockade. Profiling relied on immunoSEQ multiplex PCR, and the TCRdb table lists in-frame clones only, not all of them. The table records 4,500 to 6,500 clones, 60% to 80% of them present only once. The CDR3 has 14 residues. Trimming cost V 5 bases and J 7 bases, with 15 bases left between them. From germline, CDR1 is LNHNV and CDR2 YYDKDF (reference sequence). Notes on the study in general: Most post-therapy expanded exhausted CD8+ clones were new, undetected before treatment.

This clone occurred a few times. The antigen is undetermined. This TCR was sampled from a human donor with basal cell carcinoma. The sample was tumor tissue, taken before anti-PD-1 treatment. The chain employs TRBV15 and TRBJ1-5; D possibly corresponds to TRBD1 (5 bases). CDR3 sequence (DNA): TGTGCCACCAGCTCGCGACAGACCGGCCAGCCCCAGCATTTT. This gives the protein CATSSRQTGQPQHF.